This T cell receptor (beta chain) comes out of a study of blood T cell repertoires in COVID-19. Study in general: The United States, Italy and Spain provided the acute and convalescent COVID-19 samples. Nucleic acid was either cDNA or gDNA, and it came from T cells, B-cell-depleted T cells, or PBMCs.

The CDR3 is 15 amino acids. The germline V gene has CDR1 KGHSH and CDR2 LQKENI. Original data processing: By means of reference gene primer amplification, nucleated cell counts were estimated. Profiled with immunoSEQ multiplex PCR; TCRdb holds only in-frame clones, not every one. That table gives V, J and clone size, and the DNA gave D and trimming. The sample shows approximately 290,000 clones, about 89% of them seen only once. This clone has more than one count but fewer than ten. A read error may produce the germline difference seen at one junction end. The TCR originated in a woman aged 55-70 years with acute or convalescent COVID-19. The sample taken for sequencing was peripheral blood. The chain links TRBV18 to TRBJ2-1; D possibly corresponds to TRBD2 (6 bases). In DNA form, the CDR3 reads TGTGCCAGCTCATCACCGCTGGGGGGTCAGGATGAGCAGTTCTTC. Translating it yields CASSSPLGGQDEQFF. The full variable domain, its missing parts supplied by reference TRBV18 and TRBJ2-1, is NAGVMQNPRHLVRRRGQEARLRCSPMKGHSHVYWYRQLPEEGLKFMVYLQKENIIDESGMPKERFSAEFPKEGPSILRIQQVVRGDSAAYFCASSSPLGGQDEQFFGPGTRLTVL.